Below are 31 T cell receptor beta chains sequenced from a single sample in a study of blood T cell repertoires in COVID-19. Data came from immunoSEQ multiplex PCR; TCRdb stores just in-frame clones and leaves some out. The sample carries about 99,000 clones, approximately 86% recorded once. The sample comprised peripheral blood. The receptors were gathered from a human donor in a cohort sampled during active COVID-19.

The chain has TRBV7-9 and TRBJ2-7; TRBD2 matches at 9 bases. The CDR3 is made up of 14 amino acids. Per the germline V gene, CDR1 is SEHNR and CDR2 is FQNEAQ (reference sequence). V trimming: 4 bases; J trimming: 4 bases; junction bases outside the gene matches: 5. Here the CDR3 DNA reads TGTGCCAGCAGCTCAAGCGGGGGGAAGTACGAGCAGTACTTC. This encodes CASSSSGGKYEQYF.

This clone was detected once. The gene calls are TRBV5-1 and TRBJ1-3; 7 nucleotides align to TRBD1. The CDR3 has 15 amino acids. V lost 0 bases, J lost 4 bases, and 4 bases stayed unmatched. Germline V gene lookup returns CDR1 SGHRS and CDR2 YFSETQ. CDR3 region: CASSLEGARGNTIYF. CDR3 nucleotide sequence: TGCGCCAGCAGCTTGGAGGGGGCGCGGGGAAACACCATATATTTT.

The chain's CDR3 is CSVVLAGTDTQYF. The CDR3 region has the DNA TGCAGCGTTGTCTTAGCGGGGACAGATACGCAGTATTTT. The gene calls are TRBV29-1 and TRBJ2-3; 8 bases match TRBD2. The CDR3 extends over 13 amino acids. V dropped 4 bases and J dropped 3; count of bases not matched to a gene: 3. Germline CDR1 reads SQVTM; CDR2 reads ANQGSEA.

The chain carries TRBV3-1 (or the pseudogene TRBV3-2) and TRBJ2-1; TRBD2 matches 8 bases. Germline V gene lookup returns CDR1 LGHDT and CDR2 YNNKEL (reference sequence). V trimming: 1 base; J trimming: 8 bases; junction bases outside the gene matches: 10. This CDR3 comprises 16 residues. CDR3 coding DNA: TGTGCCAGCAGCCAAGGTTACGGGGGGGAGAGGTATGAGCAGTTCTTC. This codes for CASSQGYGGERYEQFF.

CDR3 protein: CASLAGVASYEQYF. The CDR3 DNA reads TGTGCCAGCCTAGCGGGAGTCGCCTCCTACGAGCAGTACTTC. This chain connects TRBV28 to TRBJ2-7; TRBD2 agrees at 10 bases. V was pared by 8 bases and J by 0 bases, with 4 bases of the junction left unmatched. Germline values: CDR1 MDHEN, CDR2 SYDVKM. CDR3 length: 14 residues.

The rearrangement joins TRBV28 to TRBJ2-5; 7 bases are a match to TRBD2. This CDR3 comprises 13 residues. J lost 5 bases, V lost 3 bases, and 3 bases had no gene match. Germline V gene lookup returns CDR1 MDHEN and CDR2 SYDVKM. In DNA form, the CDR3 reads TGTGCCAGCAGTTTCTTGGGGGGGGAGACCCAGTACTTC. Translation gives CASSFLGGETQYF.

The V call is TRBV5-1, the J call TRBJ1-4, with TRBD1 identical over 8 bases. This CDR3 region has 16 residues. Germline V gene lookup returns CDR1 SGHRS and CDR2 YFSETQ. With V trimmed by 4 bases and J by 7 bases, 12 bases remained unmatched. DNA for the CDR3: TGCGCCAGCAGCAAGGGGGAGGACAGGGACGGTGAAAAACTGTTTTTT. This translates into CASSKGEDRDGEKLFF.

The CDR3 DNA is TGTGCCAGTAGTACCCCTCACAGGGGGCTTGAGAATTCACCCCTCCACTTT. It yields the protein CASSTPHRGLENSPLHF. The V and J genes are TRBV19 and TRBJ1-6; 9 bases agree with TRBD1. The trim removed 4 bases at V and 7 bases at J, leaving 11 bases unmatched. The CDR3 is 17 amino acids. CDR1 LNHDA and CDR2 SQIVND come from the germline V gene (reference sequence). Drawing the rest from reference TRBV19 and TRBJ1-6, the complete variable domain is DGGITQSPKYLFRKEGQNVTLSCEQNLNHDAMYWYRQDPGQGLRLIYYSQIVNDFQKGDIAEGYSVSREKKESFPLTVTSAQKNPTAFYLCASSTPHRGLENSPLHFGNGTRLTVT.

The rearrangement links TRBV18 to TRBJ2-1, with 7 bases aligning to TRBD1. Losses at the gene ends were 6 bases for V and 0 bases for J; bases not matched to a gene: 8. The CDR3 loop spans 16 amino acids. Germline V CDR1 and CDR2: KGHSH, LQKENI. CDR3 coding DNA: TGTGCCAGCTCCCCGGGGACAGACGGCTCCTACAATGAGCAGTTCTTC. It codes for CASSPGTDGSYNEQFF.

This clone was seen a handful of times. This chain uses TRBV7-2 with TRBJ2-7; TRBD2 might be the D (6 bases). With 1 base removed from V and 0 bases from J, the gap between germline ends came to 10 bases. The CDR3 sequence is 15 residues long. Per germline, CDR1 SGHTA and CDR2 FQGNSA. Written as DNA, the CDR3 is TGTGCCAGCAGCTTAGAGCGACTAGTCTCCTACGAGCAGTACTTC. Its translation is CASSLERLVSYEQYF. The variable domain in full, with the rest retrieved from reference TRBV7-2 and TRBJ2-7, is GAGVSQSPSNKVTEKGKDVELRCDPISGHTALYWYRQSLGQGLEFLIYFQGNSAPDKSGLPSDRFSAERTGGSVSTLTIQRTQQEDSAVYLCASSLERLVSYEQYFGPGTRLTVT.

The count of this clone is one. This chain joins TRBV19 and TRBJ1-1; 7 bases match TRBD1. The CDR3 consists of 14 residues. Germline lookup yields CDR1 LNHDA and CDR2 SQIVND (reference sequence). V was pared by 6 bases and J by 0 bases, with 4 bases of the junction left unmatched. The DNA for the CDR3 is TGTGCCAGTAGGCGGGGACAGCTGAACACTGAAGCTTTCTTT. It encodes CASRRGQLNTEAFF.

The rearrangement links TRBV4-1 to TRBJ2-2; 12 bases are shared with TRBD1. The CDR3 has 19 residues. J gave up 0 bases and V 0 bases, and 5 bases lay outside the gene matches. Germline V CDR1 and CDR2: MGHRA, YSYEKL. The CDR3 DNA reads TGCGCCAGCAGCCAAGATGGGACAGGGGGCCACCCGAACACCGGGGAGCTGTTTTTT. Translated: CASSQDGTGGHPNTGELFF.

The chain has TRBV5-1 and TRBJ2-3; 15 bases align to TRBD2. The V and J ends lost 4 bases and 1 base, in that order; junction bases with no gene match: 4. The germline V gene has CDR1 SGHRS and CDR2 YFSETQ. The CDR3 sequence is 17 residues long. The CDR3 nucleotides read TGCGCCAGCAGCGTAGGACTAGCGGGAGGGCGCACAGATACGCAGTATTTT. Protein sequence: CASSVGLAGGRTDTQYF. The full variable domain, rest sourced from reference TRBV5-1 and TRBJ2-3, is KAGVTQTPRYLIKTRGQQVTLSCSPISGHRSVSWYQQTPGQGLQFLFEYFSETQRNKGNFPGRFSGRQFSNSRSEMNVSTLELGDSALYLCASSVGLAGGRTDTQYFGPGTRLTVL.

The rearrangement links TRBV27 to TRBJ1-1, with 12 bases matching TRBD1. Germline CDR1 MNHEY, CDR2 SMNVEV (reference sequence). The CDR3 sequence is 18 residues long. The ends lost 5 bases at V and 1 base at J; junction bases unmatched: 11. The CDR3: CASSMIGTGGIGNTEAFF. CDR3 coding DNA: TGTGCCAGCAGTATGATCGGGACAGGGGGCATCGGGAACACTGAAGCTTTCTTT.

The chain recombines TRBV10-2 with TRBJ2-3, with 9 bases matching TRBD2. The V and J ends lost 5 bases and 10 bases, in that order; junction bases with no gene match: 16. This CDR3 has 16 residues. CDR1 is WSHSY and CDR2 is SAAADI in the germline V gene. This chain's CDR3 is CASSRSRASGIDAQYF. The DNA of the CDR3 is TGCGCCAGCAGTCGCTCAAGGGCTAGCGGGATCGATGCGCAGTATTTT.

The rearrangement joins TRBV15 to TRBJ1-3; 8 bases match TRBD1. The ends lost 5 bases at V and 0 bases at J; junction bases unmatched: 3. Per germline, CDR1 LNHNV and CDR2 YYDKDF (reference sequence). The CDR3 contains 15 residues. Written as DNA, the CDR3 is TGTGCCACCAGCGGACAGGGCGGCTCTGGAAACACCATATATTTT. This codes for CATSGQGGSGNTIYF.

This chain links TRBV29-1 with TRBJ1-2; 10 nucleotides align to TRBD1. The CDR3 has 12 residues. V dropped 8 bases and J dropped 6; count of bases not matched to a gene: 6. In germline, CDR1 is SQVTM, CDR2 ANQGSEA. CDR3: CSLGTGADGYTF. As DNA, the CDR3 is TGCAGCTTGGGGACAGGGGCAGATGGCTACACCTTC.

The rearrangement links TRBV4-1 to TRBJ1-4; 7 bases line up with TRBD1. V shed 1 base, J shed 5 bases, and the junction held 4 bases outside the gene matches. CDR1 is MGHRA, CDR2 YSYEKL, per germline. The CDR3 has 15 amino acids. The CDR3 loop reads CASSQGAQGNEKLFF. The CDR3 DNA is TGCGCCAGCAGCCAAGGCGCACAGGGGAATGAAAAACTGTTTTTT.

V and J are TRBV10-3 and TRBJ2-7, with D tentatively TRBD2 (5 bases). V lost 3 bases, J lost 3 bases, and 9 bases lay in between. Germline V gene lookup returns CDR1 ENHRY and CDR2 SYGVKD. This CDR3 is built from 13 residues. The chain's CDR3 is CAISDLGGYEQYF. Written as DNA, the CDR3 is TGTGCCATCAGTGACCTCGGAGGCTACGAGCAGTACTTC.

This clone was counted between two and nine times. The chain carries TRBV11-3 and TRBJ2-2; no clear D. Trimming stripped 3 bases from V and 8 bases from J, with 16 bases between. Germline CDR1 is SGHNT and CDR2 is YENEEA. The CDR3 totals 15 residues. The chain's CDR3 is CASSFGSLVSGELFF. Written as DNA, the CDR3 is TGTGCCAGCAGCTTTGGCTCCCTCGTTTCGGGGGAGCTGTTTTTT.

J is TRBJ1-2 and V is TRBV5-4, with 7 bases aligning to TRBD1. V lost 4 bases and J lost 4; bases outside the gene matches: 4. CDR1 and CDR2 from the germline V gene are SGHNT and YYREEE (reference sequence). The CDR3 length is 13 residues. The CDR3 reads CASSADRRYGYTF. In DNA form, the CDR3 reads TGTGCCAGCAGCGCGGACAGGCGCTATGGCTACACCTTC.

This chain links TRBV4-1 with TRBJ2-7; 9 bases map to TRBD1. CDR3 length: 15 residues. The germline V gene has CDR1 MGHRA and CDR2 YSYEKL. Trimming removed 6 bases from V and 7 bases from J; junction bases left unmatched: 13. CDR3 nucleotides: TGCGCCAGCAGACTCTGGACAGGGGTGGCGGGTGAGCAGTACTTC. Translated: CASRLWTGVAGEQYF.

The chain is built from TRBV6-5 and TRBJ2-1; 9 nucleotides match TRBD1. V lost 7 bases, J lost 4 bases, and 8 bases stayed unmatched. The length of the CDR3 is 15 residues. The germline CDR1 and CDR2 sequences are MNHEY and SVGAGI. This CDR3 is CASMGGTGFYNEQFF. The CDR3 nucleotides read TGTGCCAGCATGGGGGGGACAGGGTTTTACAATGAGCAGTTCTTC.

This clone was counted a single time. The rearrangement joins TRBV6-5 to TRBJ1-1; no definite D call. The CDR3 length is 13 residues. Trimming pared 5 bases from V and 1 base from J, leaving 8 bases between. Germline V CDR1 and CDR2: MNHEY, SVGAGI. The CDR3 coding sequence is TGTGCCAGCAGTATGCGGGAGAACACTGAAGCTTTCTTT. It translates to CASSMRENTEAFF.

The V gene is TRBV27, the J gene TRBJ2-5, with 10 positions matching TRBD2. V gave up 5 bases and J gave up 3 bases; unmatched junction bases: 15. The CDR3 spans 18 residues. Germline CDR1 reads MNHEY; CDR2 reads SMNVEV (reference sequence). CDR3 protein: CASSDLGLAGELEETQYF. The CDR3 DNA is TGTGCCAGCAGTGACCTGGGTCTAGCGGGAGAGTTAGAAGAGACCCAGTACTTC.

The rearrangement joins TRBV5-1 to TRBJ2-5; 11 nucleotides line up with TRBD2. The germline V gene has CDR1 SGHRS and CDR2 YFSETQ. The CDR3 is 14 amino acids. The V segment lost 0 bases and the J segment 13 bases; nucleotides outside the gene matches: 8. CDR3 in DNA: TGCGCCAGCAGCTTGGTCTCTACTAGCGGGGGTTGGTACTTC. Protein sequence: CASSLVSTSGGWYF.

The V and J genes are TRBV19 and TRBJ1-5; 8 nucleotides agree with TRBD1. CDR1 LNHDA and CDR2 SQIVND come from the germline V gene (reference sequence). The CDR3 has 15 amino acids. Trimming cost V 3 bases and J 5 bases; bases outside gene matches: 6. CDR3 residues: CASSIEDRVDQPQHF. The CDR3, as DNA: TGTGCCAGTAGTATCGAGGACAGGGTTGATCAGCCCCAGCATTTT. The full variable domain, rest sourced from reference TRBV19 and TRBJ1-5, is DGGITQSPKYLFRKEGQNVTLSCEQNLNHDAMYWYRQDPGQGLRLIYYSQIVNDFQKGDIAEGYSVSREKKESFPLTVTSAQKNPTAFYLCASSIEDRVDQPQHFGDGTRLSIL.

The J gene is TRBJ1-1, the V gene TRBV19; 11 nucleotides match TRBD1. Germline CDR1 and CDR2: LNHDA and SQIVND (reference sequence). Losses at the gene ends were 7 bases for V and 4 bases for J; bases not matched to a gene: 8. This CDR3 contains 15 residues. CDR3 in DNA: TGTGCCAGTACCAAGACCGGGACAGGGGGCACTGAAGCTTTCTTT. Translation gives CASTKTGTGGTEAFF.

The rearrangement links TRBV6-1 to TRBJ2-3; tentatively, D is TRBD2 (6 bases). The length of the CDR3 is 16 residues. Per germline, CDR1 MNHNS and CDR2 SASEGT. The ends were cut back, 3 bases at V and 4 bases at J, with 17 bases in the middle. Here the CDR3 DNA reads TGTGCCAGCAGTGACCCCGGGGGTAGTGGTCCAGATACGCAGTATTTT. This gives the protein CASSDPGGSGPDTQYF.

This chain's CDR3 is CASSLYYRRPSDNEQFF. The CDR3 bases are TGTGCCAGCAGTTTATATTACCGCCGGCCTAGCGACAATGAGCAGTTCTTC. The chain employs TRBV28 and TRBJ2-1, with D perhaps TRBD2 (6 bases). The CDR3 consists of 17 residues. V was pared by 1 base and J by 5 bases, with 18 bases between. Germline-derived CDR1 and CDR2 are MDHEN and SYDVKM.

This clone was counted once. The CDR3 bases are TGTGCCAGCAGCGTAGGTAGCTCGAACACCGGGGAGCTGTTTTTT. Protein sequence: CASSVGSSNTGELFF. V is TRBV9 and J is TRBJ2-2, with D hard to call. Trimming shortened V by 0 bases and J by 0 bases, and 6 bases separated the two germline ends. The CDR3 has 15 amino acids. Germline assignment: CDR1 SGDLS and CDR2 YYNGEE.